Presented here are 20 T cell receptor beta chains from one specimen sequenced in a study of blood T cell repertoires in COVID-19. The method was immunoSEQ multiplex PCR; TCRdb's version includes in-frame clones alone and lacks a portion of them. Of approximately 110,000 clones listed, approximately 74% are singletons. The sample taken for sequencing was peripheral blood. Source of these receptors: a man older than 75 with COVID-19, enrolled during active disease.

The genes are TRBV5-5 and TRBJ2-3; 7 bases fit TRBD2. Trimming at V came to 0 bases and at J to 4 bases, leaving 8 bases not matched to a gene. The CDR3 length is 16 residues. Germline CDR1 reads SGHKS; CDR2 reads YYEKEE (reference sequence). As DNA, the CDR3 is TGTGCCAGCAGCTTGGCGGGCGGGAGCCCTCCAGATACGCAGTATTTT. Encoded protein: CASSLAGGSPPDTQYF.

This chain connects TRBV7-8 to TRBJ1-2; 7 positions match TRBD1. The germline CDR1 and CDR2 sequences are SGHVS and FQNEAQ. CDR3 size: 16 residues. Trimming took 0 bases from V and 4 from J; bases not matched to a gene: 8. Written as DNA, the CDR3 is TGTGCCAGCAGCTTAGCGTCAGACAGGGCGACCTATGGCTACACCTTC. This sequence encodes CASSLASDRATYGYTF.

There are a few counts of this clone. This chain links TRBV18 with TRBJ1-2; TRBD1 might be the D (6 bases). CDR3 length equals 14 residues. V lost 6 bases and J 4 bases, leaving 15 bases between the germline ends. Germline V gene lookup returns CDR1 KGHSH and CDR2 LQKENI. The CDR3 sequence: CASSSQGSPYGYTF. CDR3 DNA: TGTGCCAGCTCGTCTCAGGGGAGCCCCTATGGCTACACCTTC.

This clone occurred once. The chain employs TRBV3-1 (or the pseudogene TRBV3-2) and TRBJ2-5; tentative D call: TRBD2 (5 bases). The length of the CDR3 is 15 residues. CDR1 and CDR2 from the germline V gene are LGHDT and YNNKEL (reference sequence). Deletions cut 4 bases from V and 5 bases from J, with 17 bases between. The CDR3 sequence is CASSRDASGGETQYF. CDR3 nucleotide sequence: TGTGCCAGCAGCCGAGACGCGAGCGGCGGGGAGACCCAGTACTTC.

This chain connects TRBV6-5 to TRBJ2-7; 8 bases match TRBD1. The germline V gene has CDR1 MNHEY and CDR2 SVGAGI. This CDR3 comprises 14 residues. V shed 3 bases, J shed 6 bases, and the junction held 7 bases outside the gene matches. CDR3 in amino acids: CASSYNQGAGEQYF. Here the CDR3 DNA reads TGTGCCAGCAGTTATAACCAGGGGGCGGGCGAGCAGTACTTC.

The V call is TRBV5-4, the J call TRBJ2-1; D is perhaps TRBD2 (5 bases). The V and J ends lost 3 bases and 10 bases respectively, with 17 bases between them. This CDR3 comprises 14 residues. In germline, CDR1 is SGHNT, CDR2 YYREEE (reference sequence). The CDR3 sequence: CASSSTTNYGEQFF. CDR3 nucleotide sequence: TGTGCCAGCAGCTCAACGACTAACTACGGGGAGCAGTTCTTC. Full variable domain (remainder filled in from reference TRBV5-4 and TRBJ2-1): ETGVTQSPTHLIKTRGQQVTLRCSSQSGHNTVSWYQQALGQGPQFIFQYYREEENGRGNFPPRFSGLQFPNYSSELNVNALELDDSALYLCASSSTTNYGEQFFGPGTRLTVL.

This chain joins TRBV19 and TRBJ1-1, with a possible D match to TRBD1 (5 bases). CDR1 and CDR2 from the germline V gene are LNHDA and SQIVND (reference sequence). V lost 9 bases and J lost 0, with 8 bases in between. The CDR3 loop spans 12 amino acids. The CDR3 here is CASQGMNTEAFF. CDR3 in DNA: TGTGCCAGCCAGGGTATGAACACTGAAGCTTTCTTT.

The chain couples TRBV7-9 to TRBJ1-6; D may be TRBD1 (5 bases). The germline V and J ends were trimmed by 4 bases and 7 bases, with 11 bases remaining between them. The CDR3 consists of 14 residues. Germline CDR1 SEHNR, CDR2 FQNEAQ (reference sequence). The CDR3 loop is CASSSLGGNSPLHF. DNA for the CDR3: TGTGCCAGCAGCTCTCTGGGGGGGAATTCACCCCTCCACTTT. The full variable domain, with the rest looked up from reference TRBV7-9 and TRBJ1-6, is DTGVSQNPRHKITKRGQNVTFRCDPISEHNRLYWYRQTLGQGPEFLTYFQNEAQLEKSRLLSDRFSAERPKGSFSTLEIQRTEQGDSAMYLCASSSLGGNSPLHFGNGTRLTVT.

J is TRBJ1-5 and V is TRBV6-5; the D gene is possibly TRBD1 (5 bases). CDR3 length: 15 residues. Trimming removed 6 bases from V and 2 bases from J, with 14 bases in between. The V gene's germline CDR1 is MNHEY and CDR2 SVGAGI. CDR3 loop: CASSPGGYGNQPQHF. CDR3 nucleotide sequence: TGTGCCAGCAGCCCGGGGGGGTACGGCAATCAGCCCCAGCATTTT.

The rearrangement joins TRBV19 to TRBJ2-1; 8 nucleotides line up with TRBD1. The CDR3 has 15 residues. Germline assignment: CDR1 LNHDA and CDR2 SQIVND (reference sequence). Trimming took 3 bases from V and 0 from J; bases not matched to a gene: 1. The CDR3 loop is CASSIDRGSYNEQFF. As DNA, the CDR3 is TGTGCCAGTAGTATCGACAGGGGCTCCTACAATGAGCAGTTCTTC.

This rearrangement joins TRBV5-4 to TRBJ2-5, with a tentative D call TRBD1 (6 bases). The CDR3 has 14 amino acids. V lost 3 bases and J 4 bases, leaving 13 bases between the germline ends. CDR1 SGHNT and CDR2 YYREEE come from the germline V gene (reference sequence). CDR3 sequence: CASSSGTFGETQYF. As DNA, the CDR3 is TGTGCCAGCAGCTCCGGGACATTCGGAGAGACCCAGTACTTC.

Written as DNA, the CDR3 is TGTGCCAGCAGCCACAGCGGGAGTAGGGGTAATGAGCAGTTCTTC. Amino acids: CASSHSGSRGNEQFF. The rearrangement joins TRBV4-2 to TRBJ2-1; 8 positions match TRBD2. CDR1 is LGHNA and CDR2 is YNFKEQ in the germline V gene. This CDR3 has 15 amino acids. With 3 bases clipped from V and 7 bases from J, the junction kept 8 bases outside the gene matches.

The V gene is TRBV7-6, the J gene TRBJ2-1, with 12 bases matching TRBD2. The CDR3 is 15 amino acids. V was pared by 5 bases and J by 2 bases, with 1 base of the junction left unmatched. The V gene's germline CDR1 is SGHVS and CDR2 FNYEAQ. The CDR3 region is CASSASGRAYNEQFF. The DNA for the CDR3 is TGTGCCAGCAGCGCTAGCGGGAGGGCCTACAATGAGCAGTTCTTC.

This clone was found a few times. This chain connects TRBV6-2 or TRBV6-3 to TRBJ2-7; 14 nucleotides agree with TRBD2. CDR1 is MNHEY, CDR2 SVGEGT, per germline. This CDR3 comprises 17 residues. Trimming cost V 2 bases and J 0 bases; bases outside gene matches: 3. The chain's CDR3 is CASSYPTSGRASYEQYF. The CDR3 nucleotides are TGTGCCAGCAGTTACCCGACTAGCGGGAGGGCCTCCTACGAGCAGTACTTC.

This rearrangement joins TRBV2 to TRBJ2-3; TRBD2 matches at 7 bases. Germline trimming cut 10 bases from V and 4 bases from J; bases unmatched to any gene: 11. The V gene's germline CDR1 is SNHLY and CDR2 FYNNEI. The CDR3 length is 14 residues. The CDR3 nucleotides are TGTGCCACCTCAGCGGGACCCCTCGCAGATACGCAGTATTTT. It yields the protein CATSAGPLADTQYF.

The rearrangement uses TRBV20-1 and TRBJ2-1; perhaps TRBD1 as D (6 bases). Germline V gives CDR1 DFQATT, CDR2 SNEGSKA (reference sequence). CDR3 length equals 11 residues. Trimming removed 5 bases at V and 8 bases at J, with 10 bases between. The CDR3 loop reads CSASQGYEQFF. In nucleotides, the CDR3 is TGCAGTGCTTCACAGGGCTATGAGCAGTTCTTC.

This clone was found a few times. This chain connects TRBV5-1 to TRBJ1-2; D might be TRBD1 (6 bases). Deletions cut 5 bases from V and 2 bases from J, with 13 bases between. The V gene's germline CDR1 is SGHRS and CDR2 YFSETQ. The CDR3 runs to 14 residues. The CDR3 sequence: CASSTSGENYGYTF. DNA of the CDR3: TGCGCCAGCAGTACATCAGGGGAAAACTATGGCTACACCTTC.

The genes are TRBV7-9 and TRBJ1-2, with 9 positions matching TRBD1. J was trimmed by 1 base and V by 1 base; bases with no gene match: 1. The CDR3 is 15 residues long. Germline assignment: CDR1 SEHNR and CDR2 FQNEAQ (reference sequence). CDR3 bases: TGTGCCAGCAGCTTAGGACAGGGGGTTAACTATGGCTACACCTTC. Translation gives CASSLGQGVNYGYTF. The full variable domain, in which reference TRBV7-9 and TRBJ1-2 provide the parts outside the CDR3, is DTGVSQNPRHKITKRGQNVTFRCDPISEHNRLYWYRQTLGQGPEFLTYFQNEAQLEKSRLLSDRFSAERPKGSFSTLEIQRTEQGDSAMYLCASSLGQGVNYGYTFGSGTRLTVV.

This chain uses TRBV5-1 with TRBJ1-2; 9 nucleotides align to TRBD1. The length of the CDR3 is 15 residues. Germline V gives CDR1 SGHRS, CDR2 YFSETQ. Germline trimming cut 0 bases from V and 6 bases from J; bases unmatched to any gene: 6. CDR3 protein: CASSLGDRDVHGYTF. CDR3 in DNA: TGCGCCAGCAGCTTGGGGGACAGGGATGTTCATGGCTACACCTTC.

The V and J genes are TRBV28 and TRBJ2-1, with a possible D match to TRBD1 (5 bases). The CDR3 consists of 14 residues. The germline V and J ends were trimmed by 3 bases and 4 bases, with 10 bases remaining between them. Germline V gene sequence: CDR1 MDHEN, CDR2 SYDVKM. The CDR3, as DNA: TGTGCCAGCAGTTTTTCAGGGCTATACAATGAGCAGTTCTTC. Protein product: CASSFSGLYNEQFF. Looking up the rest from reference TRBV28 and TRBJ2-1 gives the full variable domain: DVKVTQSSRYLVKRTGEKVFLECVQDMDHENMFWYRQDPGLGLRLIYFSYDVKMKEKGDIPEGYSVSREKKERFSLILESASTNQTSMYLCASSFSGLYNEQFFGPGTRLTVL.